Below, 25 T cell receptor beta chains from the same sample are listed, as sequenced in a study of CD8 T cells in Susac syndrome. Roughly 0.45 to 1 ug RNA was reverse transcribed with random hexamers. Using its own MiXCR run on the immunoSEQ multiplex PCR reads, TCRdb lists one record per CDR3 protein. The sample holds roughly 200,000 distinct CDR3 sequences, about 95% seen once. The source material was CD4+ T cells from PBMCs. The receptors were sampled from a human donor in good health.

The chain couples TRBV29-1 to TRBJ2-1, with D unresolved. The V end lost 3 bases, the J end lost 7 bases, and 13 bases lay between the germline ends. The CDR3 runs to 13 residues. From germline, CDR1 is SQVTM and CDR2 ANQGSEA. CDR3 loop: CSVDVDHDNEQFF. CDR3 nucleotide sequence: TGCAGCGTTGATGTAGACCACGATAATGAGCAGTTCTTC.

J is TRBJ2-1 and V is TRBV12-3 or TRBV12-4; 7 nucleotides align to TRBD2. V shed 3 bases, J shed 7 bases, and the junction held 9 bases outside the gene matches. The CDR3 has 15 amino acids. The CDR3 DNA follows: TGTGCCAGCAGTTTCTCGGCTAGCGGAGGTAATGAGCAGTTCTTC. It yields the protein CASSFSASGGNEQFF.

The chain joins TRBV20-1 to TRBJ2-7, with 9 bases identical to TRBD2. V was clipped by 6 bases and J by 2 bases; unmatched bases: 8. This CDR3 is built from 14 residues. Germline V gene sequence: CDR1 DFQATT, CDR2 SNEGSKA (reference sequence). The CDR3 protein is CSAGLAGDPYEQYF. CDR3 nucleotides: TGCAGTGCGGGCTTAGCGGGAGATCCCTACGAGCAGTACTTC.

The V gene is TRBV2, the J gene TRBJ1-1; D gene unclear. CDR3 length: 13 amino acids. Germline-derived CDR1 and CDR2 are SNHLY and FYNNEI. Trimming left V 6 bases short and J 2 bases short, with 10 bases between. The CDR3: CASRPRPNTEAFF. CDR3 nucleotide sequence: TGTGCCAGCAGGCCTAGACCTAACACTGAAGCTTTCTTT.

The chain carries TRBV20-1 and TRBJ2-4, with D perhaps TRBD2 (5 bases). Germline CDR1 reads DFQATT; CDR2 reads SNEGSKA (reference sequence). V lost 5 bases and J 2 bases, leaving 10 bases between the germline ends. CDR3 size: 13 residues. CDR3 nucleotides: TGCAGTGCTCCACTAGAAACCAAAAACATTCAGTACTTC. Translation: CSAPLETKNIQYF.

DNA for the CDR3: TGTGCCAGCAGCTGGGGACTAGCCGTGAACATTCAGTACTTC. It specifies CASSWGLAVNIQYF. The rearrangement links TRBV14 to TRBJ2-4; 9 nucleotides match TRBD2. With V trimmed by 5 bases and J by 7 bases, 6 bases remained unmatched. The CDR3 extends over 14 amino acids. The germline CDR1 and CDR2 sequences are SGHDN and FVKESK.

This chain uses TRBV29-1 with TRBJ2-7; D is possibly TRBD1 (6 bases). The CDR3 covers 13 residues. Germline values: CDR1 SQVTM, CDR2 ANQGSEA. The CDR3 bases are TGCAGTGTACTTATCACAGGGAACTACGAGCAGTACTTC. Residues: CSVLITGNYEQYF.

The chain combines TRBV6-5 with TRBJ2-7; D gene uncertain. The CDR3 is 12 amino acids. Trimming took 4 bases from V and 3 from J, leaving 7 bases between them. Germline V CDR1 and CDR2: MNHEY, SVGAGI. CDR3 protein: CASSSLFYEQYF. Here the CDR3 DNA reads TGTGCCAGCAGTTCCTTATTCTACGAGCAGTACTTC.

The chain has TRBV29-1 and TRBJ1-2; 8 nucleotides match TRBD1. Germline CDR1 reads SQVTM; CDR2 reads ANQGSEA. There are 12 residues in the CDR3. V was pared by 6 bases and J by 4 bases, with 4 bases of the junction left unmatched. CDR3 sequence reads: CSVQGGPYGYTF. In nucleotides, the CDR3 is TGCAGCGTACAGGGGGGACCCTATGGCTACACCTTC.

The gene calls are TRBV29-1 and TRBJ1-2; 8 bases are a match to TRBD1. Germline loops: CDR1 SQVTM, CDR2 ANQGSEA. V was clipped by 5 bases and J by 7 bases; unmatched bases: 9. CDR3 length: 13 amino acids. CDR3 amino acids: CSVSRGLEVGYTF. In nucleotides, the CDR3 is TGCAGCGTTTCCAGGGGGCTTGAAGTTGGCTACACCTTC.

This clonotype was detected only once. The chain employs TRBV9 and TRBJ1-1, with D maybe TRBD1 (6 bases). Germline assignment: CDR1 SGDLS and CDR2 YYNGEE. Trimming removed 3 bases at V and 2 bases at J, with 14 bases between. This CDR3 is built from 15 residues. CDR3 region: CASSALGRGNTEAFF. The DNA for the CDR3 is TGTGCCAGCAGCGCTCTCGGCAGGGGCAACACTGAAGCTTTCTTT.

Remarks on this clonotype: One junction end disagrees with the germline gene, perhaps due to a read error. The J gene is TRBJ1-2, the V gene TRBV12-3 or TRBV12-4; tentatively, D is TRBD1 (5 bases). The CDR3 runs 13 residues. In DNA form, the CDR3 reads TGTGCCTGCAGGAGGGGAGGCGGCTATGGCTACACCTTC. Its translation: CACRRGGGYGYTF.

This chain connects TRBV28 to TRBJ2-4; TRBD2 is a possible D gene (5 bases). The CDR3 covers 15 residues. The V gene's germline CDR1 is MDHEN and CDR2 SYDVKM. Trimming left V 4 bases short and J 0 bases short, with 10 bases between. CDR3 sequence (DNA): TGTGCCAGCAGTTACGACGGGGTAGCCAAAAACATTCAGTACTTC. It codes for CASSYDGVAKNIQYF.

DNA for the CDR3: TGTGCCAGCAGCCAAGGGGGTGAGACAGATACGCAGTATTTT. Encoded protein: CASSQGGETDTQYF. The chain links TRBV3-1 to TRBJ2-3; D call uncertain. Germline V gives CDR1 LGHDT, CDR2 YNNKEL (reference sequence). Trimming stripped 1 base from V and 3 bases from J, with 8 bases between. This CDR3 is built from 14 residues.

V usage is TRBV15 and J usage is TRBJ2-5; 9 nucleotides agree with TRBD2. Germline CDR1 and CDR2: LNHNV and YYDKDF (reference sequence). V lost 0 bases and J lost 5; bases outside the gene matches: 7. The CDR3 has 16 amino acids. The CDR3 is CATSRDPSGAVETQYF. CDR3 DNA: TGTGCCACCAGCAGAGACCCTAGCGGGGCGGTGGAGACCCAGTACTTC.

The rearrangement uses TRBV24-1 and TRBJ1-2, with D uncertain. The CDR3 has 13 residues. In germline, CDR1 is KGHDR, CDR2 SFDVKD. Trimming cost V 0 bases and J 8 bases, with 9 bases left between them. The CDR3 reads CATSDLGDGGYTF. In nucleotides, the CDR3 is TGTGCCACCAGTGATTTGGGGGATGGCGGCTACACCTTC.

V gene TRBV12-3 or TRBV12-4 combines with J gene TRBJ1-4, with 10 bases matching TRBD1. This CDR3 comprises 18 residues. With 4 bases clipped from V and 0 bases from J, the junction kept 8 bases outside the gene matches. The CDR3 reads CASSYRTGGKTTNEKLFF. The CDR3 DNA reads as TGTGCCAGCAGTTACCGGACAGGGGGGAAAACAACTAATGAAAAACTGTTTTTT.

The rearrangement links TRBV28 to TRBJ1-1, with D perhaps TRBD1 (5 bases). Per the germline V gene, CDR1 is MDHEN and CDR2 is SYDVKM. V was clipped by 2 bases and J by 4 bases, with 8 bases between them. This CDR3 is 13 amino acids long. The chain's CDR3 is CASSLQGGTEAFF. The CDR3, as DNA: TGTGCCAGCAGTTTACAGGGCGGCACTGAAGCTTTCTTT.

V usage is TRBV18 and J usage is TRBJ1-2; D gene uncertain. Trimming removed 3 bases at V and 3 bases at J, with 5 bases between. This CDR3 region has 12 residues. Looked up from germline, CDR1 is KGHSH and CDR2 is LQKENI. The CDR3 DNA follows: TGTGCCAGCTCACCGGACGACTATGGCTACACCTTC. Protein sequence: CASSPDDYGYTF. The complete variable domain, with remaining parts taken from reference TRBV18 and TRBJ1-2, reads NAGVMQNPRHLVRRRGQEARLRCSPMKGHSHVYWYRQLPEEGLKFMVYLQKENIIDESGMPKERFSAEFPKEGPSILRIQQVVRGDSAAYFCASSPDDYGYTFGSGTRLTVV.

The gene calls are TRBV29-1 and TRBJ1-2; TRBD1 is a possible D gene (5 bases). Germline V lookup: CDR1 SQVTM, CDR2 ANQGSEA. The CDR3 loop spans 12 amino acids. The V and J ends lost 7 bases and 6 bases respectively, with 15 bases between them. In DNA, the CDR3 is TGCAGCGCTACTGGCCTGGGGCATGGCTACACCTTC. Its protein is CSATGLGHGYTF.

The chain employs TRBV15 and TRBJ2-3; possible D gene TRBD2, 6 bases. Trimming pared 5 bases from V and 0 bases from J, leaving 21 bases between. The CDR3 loop spans 18 amino acids. Germline-derived CDR1 and CDR2 are LNHNV and YYDKDF (reference sequence). This CDR3 reads CATSPPTVLALSTDTQYF. The CDR3 DNA reads as TGTGCCACCAGCCCCCCTACGGTCCTAGCGCTAAGCACAGATACGCAGTATTTT.

The chain employs TRBV5-1 and TRBJ2-3; D gene unclear. Germline V gives CDR1 SGHRS, CDR2 YFSETQ. Trimming removed 4 bases at V and 3 bases at J, with 9 bases between. This CDR3 region has 13 residues. CDR3 residues: CASSVQRTDTQYF. Written as DNA, the CDR3 is TGCGCCAGCAGCGTACAGCGTACAGATACGCAGTATTTT.

The chain couples TRBV29-1 to TRBJ1-2, with 12 bases fitting TRBD1. J gave up 7 bases and V 4 bases, and 4 bases lay outside the gene matches. Germline loops: CDR1 SQVTM, CDR2 ANQGSEA. The CDR3 runs to 13 residues. CDR3 in DNA: TGCAGCGTTGGGGGACAGGGGGCGAGTGGCTACACCTTC. It encodes CSVGGQGASGYTF.

In the case of this clonotype: At one of its ends the junction is not consistent with the germline gene, which may arise from a read error. This chain uses TRBV4-2 with TRBJ1-1; TRBD1 agrees at 9 bases. Germline CDR1 LGHNA, CDR2 YNFKEQ. The CDR3 runs 12 residues. The CDR3, as DNA: TGTGCCAGCAGCTCGGGACAGGGAGGCGCTATCTTT. It codes for CASSSGQGGAIF.

J is TRBJ1-2 and V is TRBV6-5, with 7 bases aligning to TRBD1. Germline V gene data show CDR1 as MNHEY and CDR2 as SVGAGI. This CDR3 contains 13 residues. V lost 7 bases, J lost 2 bases, and 4 bases stayed unmatched. This chain's CDR3 is CASTRGTNYGYTF. CDR3 DNA sequence: TGTGCCAGCACCAGGGGGACCAACTATGGCTACACCTTC.